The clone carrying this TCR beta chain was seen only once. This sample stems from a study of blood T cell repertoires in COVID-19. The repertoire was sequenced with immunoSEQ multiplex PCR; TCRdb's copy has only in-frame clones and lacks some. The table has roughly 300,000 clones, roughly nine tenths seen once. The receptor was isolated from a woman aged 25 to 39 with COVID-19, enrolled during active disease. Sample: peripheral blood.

CDR3 bases: TGCAGTGCTAGTCGGAATTTACTAGCGGGAGGGGACGAGCAGTACTTC. Its protein is CSASRNLLAGGDEQYF. The rearrangement uses TRBV20-1 and TRBJ2-7; 13 bases match TRBD2. CDR1 is DFQATT, CDR2 SNEGSKA, per germline (reference sequence). This CDR3 is built from 16 residues. V dropped 3 bases and J dropped 5; count of bases not matched to a gene: 10.